This T cell receptor (beta chain) comes out of a study of blood T cell repertoires in COVID-19. Study-level information: The United States, Italy and Spain were the sources of the acute and convalescent COVID-19 samples. Sources were T cells, B-cell-depleted T cells, or PBMCs; the material itself was cDNA or gDNA.

Original processing notes: Reference gene primer amplification in the assay estimated nucleated cell counts. Generated by immunoSEQ multiplex PCR, the TCRdb table keeps only in-frame clones and is missing some. D and trimming come from the DNA, and the V and J calls and clone size come from that table. This table has 87,000 or so clones, about four fifths appearing once. CDR1 and CDR2 from the germline V gene are ENHRY and SYGVKD. The CDR3 runs to 18 residues. Trimming cost V 2 bases and J 2 bases; bases outside gene matches: 12. This sequence joins TRBV10-3 and TRBJ2-5, with TRBD1 identical over 9 bases. The sample comprised peripheral blood. This clonotype originated in a woman in her 70s with acute or convalescent COVID-19. Here the CDR3 DNA reads TGTGCCATCAGTGAGAAGGGAACAGGGGGCGCTCGACAAGAGACCCAGTACTTC. This codes for CAISEKGTGGARQETQYF.